The entry below describes one T cell receptor beta chain. Its antigen specificity is not known. Per-base quality was not reported, and no clone a single base away is much larger than it. Patients were selected on the basis of adequate residual fresh-frozen tumor tissue and more than two years of available survival data. Although molecular status otherwise differed among the glioblastoma patients, no patient had an isocitrate dehydrogenase mutation. PBMC were collected before vaccination, two weeks after the third vaccination, and at tumor progression if tumor progression occurred. The Qiagen DNeasy Blood extraction Kit was used for extraction of genomic DNA. Sequences MNHEY (CDR1) and SMNVEV (CDR2) are obtained from the germline V gene (reference sequence). Cut back by 7 bases and 8 bases, the V and J ends lie 20 bases apart. The CDR3 has 14 amino acids, counting the end cysteine and phenylalanine. Of the read, only the CDR3 DNA is kept; its 42 bases are in frame from base 1.

Using the immunoSEQ assay, TCRB CDR3 regions were amplified from roughly 1.8 micrograms of genomic DNA, or from all available DNA when less than that was on hand. Multiplex PCR used 60 forward primers for TCR V beta segments and 13 reverse primers for J beta segments. To estimate the number of reads per starting template, synthetic control templates were added to each sample at limiting dilution. The Illumina HiSeq System generated 87 bp sequencing reads. The study's processing was this. To remove PCR and sequencing errors, closely related sequences were merged with a nearest neighbor algorithm. TCR overlap was defined as the percentage of unique tumor TCR beta sequences that were also found in the peripheral blood of the same patient. TCRdb took this table from immuneACCESS and kept in-frame rearrangements with V and J called. Such tables lack part of the clones; where checked against another copy, unresolved V genes explain under half of the gap, and the rest is unexplained. That table furnishes V, J and clone size, whereas the DNA furnished D and trimming. Recorded for this sample are 50,000 to 80,000 clones; 82% of them occurred a single time. Less than 9.5% of the sample rests with the top ten.

The data derive from a study of glioma-infiltrating T cells after dendritic cell vaccination (dated by TCRdb to about 2016). General notes on the study: A cohort of approximately 15 glioblastoma patients from Phase I and II dendritic cell vaccination trials was included, of whom 9 were newly diagnosed and 6 had recurrent disease. Between the early 2000s and the early 2010s, the patients were given dendritic cell vaccination pulsed with autologous tumor lysate. To make the vaccine, monocyte-derived dendritic cells were cultured for less than nine days with IL-4 and GM-CSF and then pulsed overnight with autologous tumor lysate. Patients received three intradermal dendritic cell vaccine injections at biweekly intervals in the arm below the axilla. Deep sequencing of TCR beta CDR3 regions was used to quantify tumor-infiltrating lymphocyte content and compare tumor and blood repertoires in dendritic cell-vaccinated glioblastoma patients. TCR sequencing metrics, including TIL content and tumor-blood repertoire overlap, were correlated with survival after dendritic cell vaccination.

The paper's findings and limits, for the study overall: The TCR overlap response model with three groups was called speculative and said to need prospective validation. TCR clonality showed no direct relationship with survival, which suggests that a diverse polyclonal response may be important. Longer time to progression and overall survival after dendritic cell vaccination were predicted by higher estimated pretreatment TIL content. The cohort was small and heterogeneous, only a few patients had full blood and tumor sets, and even fewer had initial-recurrent tumor pairs.

The chain joins TRBV27 to TRBJ1-2, with an unclear D gene assignment. This TCR derives from a human donor with glioblastoma. The specimen was blood, collected before dendritic cell vaccination. The CDR3 amino acid sequence is: CASTVGPGAGGYTF. The nucleotide sequence reads TGTGCCAGCACCGTCGGGCCAGGTGCGGGAGGCTACACCTTC.